This paragraph covers one T cell receptor (beta chain) sequence. These data are taken from a study of blood T cells in healthy people across ages. Combining a sample-barcoded 5' primer with a J-beta primer mix, a second PCR ran for 7 to 11 cycles. A single record per CDR3 protein comes from TCRdb applying MiXCR to the 5' RACE reads. This sample has 760,000 or so distinct CDR3 sequences, with 20% to 25% found just once. CDR3 length: 13 amino acids. Trimming cost V 7 bases and J 2 bases, with 9 bases left between them. Germline CDR1 MNHEY, CDR2 SVGEGT. This sample was shared with a second study, whose subject was T cells of mothers and their children.

The sequencing input was blood. This TCR was recovered from a boy under 18 in good health. This sequence joins TRBV6-2 or TRBV6-3 and TRBJ2-1; D perhaps matches TRBD1 (6 bases). The CDR3 protein is CASTGATYNEQFF. As DNA, the CDR3 is TGTGCCAGCACAGGGGCGACCTACAATGAGCAGTTCTTC.